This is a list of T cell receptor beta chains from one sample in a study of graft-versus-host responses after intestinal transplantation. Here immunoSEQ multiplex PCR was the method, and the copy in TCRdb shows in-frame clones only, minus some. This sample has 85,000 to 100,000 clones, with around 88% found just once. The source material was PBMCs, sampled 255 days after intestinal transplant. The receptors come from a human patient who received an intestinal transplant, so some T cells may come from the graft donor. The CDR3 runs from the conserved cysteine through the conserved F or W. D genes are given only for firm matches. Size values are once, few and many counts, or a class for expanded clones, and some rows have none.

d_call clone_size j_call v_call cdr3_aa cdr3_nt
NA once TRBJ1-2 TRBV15 CATSSEGGGYTF TGTGCCACCAGCAGCGAGGGCGGAGGCTACACCTTC
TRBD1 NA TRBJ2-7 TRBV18 CASSPPGRQGYEQYF TGTGCCAGCTCTCCCCCCGGGAGACAGGGGTACGAGCAGTACTTC
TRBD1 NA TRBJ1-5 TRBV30 CAWSLDRSQPQHF TGTGCCTGGAGTTTGGACAGGAGTCAGCCCCAGCATTTT
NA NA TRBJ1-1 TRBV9 CASSVLWGTEAFF TGTGCCAGCAGCGTACTCTGGGGAACTGAAGCTTTCTTT
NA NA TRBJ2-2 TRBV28 CASSLGGLTGELFF TGTGCCAGCAGTTTGGGGGGGCTCACCGGGGAGCTGTTTTTT
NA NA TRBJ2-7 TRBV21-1 CASSKVGHEQYF TGTGCCAGCAGCAAAGTAGGTCACGAGCAGTACTTC
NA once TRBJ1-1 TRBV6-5 CASSLSLGTEAFF TGTGCCAGCAGTCTGAGCCTCGGCACTGAAGCTTTCTTT
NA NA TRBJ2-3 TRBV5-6 CASSLDGVSTDTQYF TGTGCCAGCAGCCTGGATGGTGTCAGCACAGATACGCAGTATTTT
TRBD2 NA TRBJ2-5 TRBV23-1 CASSQPRTSRVCETQYF TGCGCCAGCAGTCAACCTCGGACTAGCCGGGTATGCGAGACCCAGTACTTC
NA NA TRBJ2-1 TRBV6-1 CASSLPQVSNEQFF TGTGCCAGCAGTCTGCCCCAGGTATCCAATGAGCAGTTCTTC
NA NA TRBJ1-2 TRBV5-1 CASSFHDRSDGYTF TGCGCCAGCAGCTTTCACGACAGATCGGATGGCTACACCTTC
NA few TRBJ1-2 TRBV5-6 CASSLGRNYGYTF TGTGCCAGCAGCCTAGGACGTAACTATGGCTACACCTTC
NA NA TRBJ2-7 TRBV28 CASSLDGSGLLGEQYF TGTGCCAGCAGTTTAGACGGTTCAGGGCTTCTGGGGGAGCAGTACTTC
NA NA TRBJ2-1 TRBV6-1 CASSESGPYNEQFF TGTGCCAGCAGTGAATCGGGTCCTTACAATGAGCAGTTCTTC
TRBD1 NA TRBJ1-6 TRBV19 CASTALGTGTSPLHF TGTGCCAGTACCGCTCTTGGGACAGGCACATCACCCCTCCACTTT
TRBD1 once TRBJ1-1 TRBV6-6 CASSPSGGEGNTEAFF TGTGCCAGCAGTCCCTCAGGGGGCGAGGGGAACACTGAAGCTTTCTTT
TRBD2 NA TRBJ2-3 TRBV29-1 CSVDGTSGVATDTQYF TGCAGCGTTGACGGAACTAGCGGGGTCGCCACAGATACGCAGTATTTT
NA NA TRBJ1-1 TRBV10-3 CAISAGVGNTEAFF TGTGCCATCAGCGCTGGTGTAGGGAACACTGAAGCTTTCTTT
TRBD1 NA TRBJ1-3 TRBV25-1 CASSQQGAHGNTIYF TGTGCCAGCTCCCAGCAGGGGGCTCATGGAAACACCATATATTTT
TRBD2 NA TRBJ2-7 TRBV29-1 CSVEGAGGARGPPGEQYF TGCAGCGTTGAAGGGGCGGGGGGTGCCAGGGGCCCCCCTGGCGAGCAGTACTTC
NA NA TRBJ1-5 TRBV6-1 CASSGHEGSNQPQHF TGTGCCAGCAGCGGCCATGAGGGTAGCAATCAGCCCCAGCATTTT
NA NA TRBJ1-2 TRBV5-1 CASGELYGYTF TGCGCCAGCGGGGAACTATATGGCTACACCTTC
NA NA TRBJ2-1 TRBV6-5 CASSPQGYNEQFF TGTGCCAGCAGTCCACAGGGTTACAATGAGCAGTTCTTC
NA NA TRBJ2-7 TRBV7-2 CASSLNYEQYF TGTGCCAGCAGCTTAAACTACGAGCAGTACTTC